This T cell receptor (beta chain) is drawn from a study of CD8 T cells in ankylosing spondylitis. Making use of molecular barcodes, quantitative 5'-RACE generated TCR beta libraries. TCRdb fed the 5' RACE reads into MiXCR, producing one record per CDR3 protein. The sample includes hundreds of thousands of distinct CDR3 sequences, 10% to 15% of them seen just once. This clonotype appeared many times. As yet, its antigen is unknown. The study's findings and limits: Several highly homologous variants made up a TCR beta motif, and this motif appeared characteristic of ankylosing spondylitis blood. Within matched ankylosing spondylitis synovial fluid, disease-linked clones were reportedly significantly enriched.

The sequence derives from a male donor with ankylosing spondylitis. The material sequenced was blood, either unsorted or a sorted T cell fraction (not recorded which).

CDR3 DNA sequence: TGCAGTGTCTGGAGGGGCGACGGGGATACGCAGTATTTT. It yields the protein CSVWRGDGDTQYF. The V call is TRBV20-1, the J call TRBJ2-3; possible D gene TRBD2, 6 bases. Looked up from germline, CDR1 is DFQATT and CDR2 is SNEGSKA (reference sequence). This CDR3 has 13 amino acids. The V end lost 7 bases, the J end lost 6 bases, and 17 bases lay between the germline ends.